This entry lists 32 T cell receptor beta chains sequenced from one sample in a study of PD-L1 blockade in urothelial cancer. Assay used: immunoSEQ multiplex PCR; TCRdb lists only in-frame clones, some missing. This table holds tens of thousands of clones, around 85% found once. Specified time point: pretreatment peripheral blood. The sequencing used PBMCs, collected around atezolizumab (anti-PD-L1) treatment. Receptor source: a man aged 60 to 69 with urothelial cancer.

This chain joins TRBV28 and TRBJ2-7; D is uncertain. The CDR3 consists of 16 residues. Germline assignment: CDR1 MDHEN and CDR2 SYDVKM. Trimming removed 2 bases at V and 3 bases at J, with 17 bases between. The CDR3, as DNA: TGTGCCAGCAGTTTAGGCGCGCTCAGTACGGGCTACGAGCAGTACTTC. Amino acid sequence: CASSLGALSTGYEQYF.

The V call is TRBV6-5, the J call TRBJ2-7; D is uncertain. Trimming stripped 1 base from V and 2 bases from J, with 9 bases between. Germline CDR1 is MNHEY and CDR2 is SVGAGI. This CDR3 comprises 14 residues. CDR3 in amino acids: CASSYLTPPYEQYF. The CDR3 DNA reads as TGTGCCAGCAGTTACTTGACACCTCCCTACGAGCAGTACTTC.

The chain carries TRBV4-3 and TRBJ2-2; possible D gene TRBD2, 5 bases. Germline CDR1 LGHNA, CDR2 YSLEER. CDR3 length: 15 amino acids. Trimming removed 1 base at V and 5 bases at J, with 11 bases between. The CDR3 sequence: CASSQVGERTGELFF. CDR3 sequence (DNA): TGCGCCAGCAGCCAAGTCGGGGAAAGGACCGGGGAGCTGTTTTTT.

The CDR3 DNA reads as TGTGCCAGCAGCTACGCCCAGGGGAGAGAGACCCAGTACTTC. Amino acid sequence: CASSYAQGRETQYF. The chain recombines TRBV7-2 with TRBJ2-5; possible D gene TRBD1, 6 bases. The CDR3 loop spans 14 amino acids. Germline-derived CDR1 and CDR2 are SGHTA and FQGNSA. V shed 4 bases and J shed 4 bases, with 13 bases lying between them.

The chain recombines TRBV30 with TRBJ2-3, with 7 nucleotides matching TRBD2. The CDR3 loop spans 17 amino acids. In germline, CDR1 is GTSNPN, CDR2 SVGIG (reference sequence). The ends lost 1 base at V and 0 bases at J; junction bases unmatched: 10. The CDR3 protein is CAWSAQSLAASTDTQYF. DNA of the CDR3: TGTGCCTGGAGTGCCCAAAGCCTAGCGGCTAGCACAGATACGCAGTATTTT. Together with reference TRBV30 and TRBJ2-3, the CDR3 gives the full variable domain: SQTIHQWPATLVQPVGSPLSLECTVEGTSNPNLYWYRQAAGRGLQLLFYSVGIGQISSEVPQNLSASRPQDRQFILSSKKLLLSDSGFYLCAWSAQSLAASTDTQYFGPGTRLTVL.

This chain joins TRBV7-8 and TRBJ2-3, with D possibly matching TRBD1 (5 bases). CDR1 and CDR2 (germline): SGHVS, FQNEAQ. The V end lost 1 base, the J end lost 0 bases, and 8 bases lay between the germline ends. The CDR3 is 15 amino acids. This CDR3 reads CASSLGGQSTDTQYF. The CDR3 DNA is TGTGCCAGCAGCTTAGGGGGCCAGAGCACAGATACGCAGTATTTT.

This clone is termed medium-sized. CDR3 sequence (DNA): TGTGCCAGCTCACTGCAGGGCTCTGACCGCTCCTATAATTCACCCCTCCACTTT. Translated: CASSLQGSDRSYNSPLHF. V and J are TRBV18 and TRBJ1-6, with D perhaps TRBD1 (5 bases). The CDR3 runs 18 residues. Germline CDR1 and CDR2: KGHSH and LQKENI. The V gene lost 4 bases and the J gene lost 0 bases, with 16 bases spanning the gap.

This rearrangement joins TRBV25-1 to TRBJ1-2; 7 bases agree with TRBD1. V gave up 8 bases and J gave up 6 bases; unmatched junction bases: 15. In germline, CDR1 is MGHDK, CDR2 SYGVNS. The CDR3 has 15 amino acids. CDR3: CASSRLARGQDGYTF. The CDR3 nucleotides are TGTGCCAGCTCCCGGCTAGCGAGGGGGCAAGATGGCTACACCTTC.

This clone showed up just once. V and J are TRBV5-1 and TRBJ1-4; 9 nucleotides align to TRBD1. Germline V CDR1 and CDR2: SGHRS, YFSETQ. The CDR3 spans 17 residues. V trimming: 0 bases; J trimming: 2 bases; junction bases outside the gene matches: 5. The CDR3 region has the DNA TGCGCCAGCAGCTTGGATGACAGGGGGGCCACTAATGAAAAACTGTTTTTT. Its translation is CASSLDDRGATNEKLFF.

The rearrangement joins TRBV4-2 to TRBJ2-5; 9 bases line up with TRBD2. V shed 1 base and J 2 bases; nucleotides not matched to a gene: 11. The CDR3 sequence is 18 residues long. Germline V lookup: CDR1 LGHNA, CDR2 YNFKEQ. Written as DNA, the CDR3 is TGTGCCAGCAGCCAAGCGTTAGCGGGGGCGCTACGACAAGAGACCCAGTACTTC. Amino acids: CASSQALAGALRQETQYF.

As concerns this clone: The DNA is omitted, as the CDR3 cannot be located on it reliably, and the CDR3 follows TCRdb's listing. V and J are TRBV9 and TRBJ1-1. CDR1 is SGDLS, CDR2 YYNGEE, per germline. 14 amino acids form the CDR3, both terminal residues included. The CDR3: CASSAGRGSGRAFF.

This chain links TRBV30 with TRBJ2-2; 8 bases align to TRBD2. V gave up 6 bases and J gave up 2 bases; unmatched junction bases: 8. Germline V gene sequence: CDR1 GTSNPN, CDR2 SVGIG (reference sequence). CDR3 length equals 15 residues. The CDR3 spells CACQTGGDNTGELFF. The CDR3 region has the DNA TGTGCCTGCCAAACGGGGGGGGATAACACCGGGGAGCTGTTTTTT.

This clone has just a few counts. V gene TRBV7-9 combines with J gene TRBJ1-5, with D possibly TRBD1 on 6 matching bases. V was pared by 9 bases and J by 3 bases, with 12 bases between. The CDR3 length is 13 residues. Germline V gene sequence: CDR1 SEHNR, CDR2 FQNEAQ (reference sequence). CDR3 nucleotides: TGTGCCAGTACAGGGAATATCAATCAGCCCCAGCATTTT. Protein sequence: CASTGNINQPQHF.

The chain employs TRBV7-8 and TRBJ2-1, with 13 nucleotides matching TRBD2. From germline, CDR1 is SGHVS and CDR2 FQNEAQ. This CDR3 is 15 amino acids long. J gave up 5 bases and V 5 bases, and 3 bases lay outside the gene matches. The CDR3 spells CASSQGLAGNNEQFF. CDR3 in DNA: TGTGCCAGCAGCCAGGGACTAGCGGGGAACAATGAGCAGTTCTTC.

The rearrangement uses TRBV5-6 and TRBJ1-1; no clear D gene. This CDR3 contains 18 residues. V gave up 0 bases and J gave up 4 bases, with 22 bases separating them. Germline CDR1 SGHDT, CDR2 YYEEEE. The CDR3 DNA is TGTGCCAGCAGCTTGGCCCGAGGATTGAGGAAGGCGGGCACTGAAGCTTTCTTT. This sequence encodes CASSLARGLRKAGTEAFF.

This clone was detected only once. This chain connects TRBV5-8 to TRBJ2-1; D is unresolved. The CDR3 contains 16 residues. The germline V gene has CDR1 SGHTS and CDR2 YDEGEE. V was cut by 0 bases and J by 5 bases, with 15 bases left in between. The CDR3: CASSLEGVAVNNEQFF. The CDR3 DNA is TGTGCCAGCAGCTTGGAAGGCGTGGCGGTCAACAATGAGCAGTTCTTC.

The chain joins TRBV9 to TRBJ1-2; 7 bases match TRBD1. The CDR3 covers 13 residues. V was clipped by 2 bases and J by 8 bases; unmatched bases: 6. Germline V gives CDR1 SGDLS, CDR2 YYNGEE. CDR3 sequence (DNA): TGTGCCAGCAGCGTTCAGGGGGTGGGAGGCTACACCTTC. It translates to CASSVQGVGGYTF. Filled out from reference TRBV9 and TRBJ1-2, the complete variable domain reads DSGVTQTPKHLITATGQRVTLRCSPRSGDLSVYWYQQSLDQGLQFLIQYYNGEERAKGNILERFSAQQFPDLHSELNLSSLELGDSALYFCASSVQGVGGYTFGSGTRLTVV.

The chain combines TRBV10-3 with TRBJ2-3, with a weak D call TRBD1 (5 bases). Germline CDR1 reads ENHRY; CDR2 reads SYGVKD. V lost 6 bases and J lost 13, with 26 bases in between. This CDR3 has 15 residues. Here the CDR3 reads CAIRSQGRSLEDKYF. The DNA for the CDR3 is TGTGCCATCAGATCTCAGGGCCGCTCGCTCGAGGATAAGTATTTT.

Details on this clone: One junction end does not reproduce the germline sequence, and a read error may be involved. The chain joins TRBV5-5 to TRBJ2-1, with D possibly matching TRBD1 (6 bases). Germline CDR1 reads SGHKS; CDR2 reads YYEKEE (reference sequence). This CDR3 contains 15 residues. The CDR3 loop reads CASSPRQDSHNEQFF. In nucleotides, the CDR3 is TGTGCCAGCAGCCCCAGACAGGACTCCCACAATGAGCAGTTCTTC.

CDR3 loop: CASRGERQGFEHSNQPQHF. Here the CDR3 DNA reads TGTGCCAGCAGGGGAGAAAGACAGGGATTTGAGCATAGCAATCAGCCCCAGCATTTT. V gene TRBV28 combines with J gene TRBJ1-5; TRBD1 aligns across 7 bases. Germline V CDR1 and CDR2: MDHEN, SYDVKM. V lost 6 bases, J lost 0 bases, and 17 bases stayed unmatched. This CDR3 spans 19 amino acids.

The J gene is TRBJ1-2, the V gene TRBV19; 8 positions match TRBD1. The CDR3 consists of 13 residues. Germline lookup yields CDR1 LNHDA and CDR2 SQIVND (reference sequence). V was pared by 5 bases and J by 6 bases, with 5 bases of the junction left unmatched. DNA for the CDR3: TGTGCCAGTAGTGACCAGGGGGCTGATGGCTACACCTTC. This translates into CASSDQGADGYTF.

This chain joins TRBV29-1 and TRBJ1-1, with a possible D match to TRBD1 (5 bases). Germline V lookup: CDR1 SQVTM, CDR2 ANQGSEA. The CDR3 loop spans 12 amino acids. Between the trimmed V and J ends, which lost 4 bases and 2 bases, there was a span of 8 bases. The CDR3 DNA reads TGCAGCGTTGCGACAGTTAACACTGAAGCTTTCTTT. Protein: CSVATVNTEAFF.

The chain combines TRBV4-3 with TRBJ2-3; 7 nucleotides line up with TRBD1. With V trimmed by 8 bases and J by 4 bases, 6 bases remained unmatched. This CDR3 region has 13 residues. Germline V lookup: CDR1 LGHNA, CDR2 YSLEER. The CDR3 reads CASGTGVADTQYF. The CDR3 DNA follows: TGCGCCAGCGGAACAGGGGTAGCAGATACGCAGTATTTT.

The chain is built from TRBV5-1 and TRBJ2-5, with 15 bases that match TRBD2. Germline V lookup: CDR1 SGHRS, CDR2 YFSETQ. CDR3 length: 19 residues. Trimming took 4 bases from V and 2 from J; bases not matched to a gene: 12. Written as DNA, the CDR3 is TGCGCCAGCAGCCCCGGACTAGCGGGGGGGCCGGGTGGGCAAGAGACCCAGTACTTC. Amino acids: CASSPGLAGGPGGQETQYF.

This chain links TRBV19 with TRBJ1-1; D might be TRBD1 (6 bases). V dropped 7 bases and J dropped 1 base, with 16 bases sitting between them. This CDR3 contains 15 residues. Germline assignment: CDR1 LNHDA and CDR2 SQIVND (reference sequence). The CDR3 coding sequence is TGTGCCAGTACCAGGGACGGGACATGGAACACTGAAGCTTTCTTT. It translates to CASTRDGTWNTEAFF.

The V call is TRBV29-1, the J call TRBJ2-3, with TRBD1 identical over 8 bases. The CDR3 sequence is 15 residues long. Germline CDR1 reads SQVTM; CDR2 reads ANQGSEA. With 8 bases clipped from V and 2 bases from J, the junction kept 12 bases outside the gene matches. CDR3 sequence reads: CSLTAGQGSTDTQYF. The CDR3 bases are TGCAGCCTAACCGCCGGACAGGGATCCACAGATACGCAGTATTTT.

The chain couples TRBV28 to TRBJ2-7; D is unclear. Deletions cut 6 bases from V and 3 bases from J, with 6 bases between. Germline loops: CDR1 MDHEN, CDR2 SYDVKM. This CDR3 spans 11 amino acids. The CDR3: CASSPGYEQYF. CDR3 bases: TGTGCCAGCAGCCCCGGCTACGAGCAGTACTTC.

This chain joins TRBV4-1 and TRBJ1-2; 9 bases line up with TRBD1. CDR1 is MGHRA, CDR2 YSYEKL, per germline. This CDR3 has 18 residues. Trimming took 3 bases from V and 5 from J; bases not matched to a gene: 16. The CDR3 spells CASSQRGTGGWGGYGYTF. The CDR3, as DNA: TGCGCCAGCAGCCAGAGGGGAACAGGGGGCTGGGGGGGATATGGCTACACCTTC.

The chain recombines TRBV27 with TRBJ2-7; D is possibly TRBD1 (6 bases). The V and J ends lost 3 bases and 5 bases respectively, with 14 bases between them. CDR1 is MNHEY, CDR2 SMNVEV, per germline (reference sequence). The CDR3 length is 14 residues. CDR3 region: CASSFADSSHEQYF. The CDR3 bases are TGTGCCAGCAGTTTTGCGGACAGTAGCCACGAGCAGTACTTC.

The rearrangement links TRBV6-6 to TRBJ1-1, with D possibly being TRBD1 (6 bases). The CDR3 consists of 13 residues. Germline V CDR1 and CDR2: MNHNY, SVGAGI (reference sequence). V was trimmed by 6 bases and J by 3 bases, leaving 11 bases between them. The CDR3 DNA sequence: TGTGCCAGCAGGCAGGGGCAGGACACTGAAGCTTTCTTT. It is translated as CASRQGQDTEAFF.

The rearrangement links TRBV5-1 to TRBJ1-5, with 8 bases fitting TRBD1. This CDR3 region has 14 residues. The J segment lost 7 bases and the V segment lost 4 bases, leaving 7 bases of the junction unmatched. The germline V gene encodes CDR1 SGHRS and CDR2 YFSETQ. This CDR3 is CASSLYRGGQPQHF. The CDR3 bases are TGCGCCAGCAGCCTCTACAGGGGGGGACAGCCCCAGCATTTT.

The J gene is TRBJ1-6, the V gene TRBV5-5; the D is unclear. V lost 0 bases to trimming and J lost 7 bases, with 11 bases between them. The CDR3 consists of 15 residues. Germline values: CDR1 SGHKS, CDR2 YYEKEE (reference sequence). CDR3 bases: TGTGCCAGCAGCTTGGAATCCAGATCCAATTCACCCCTCCACTTT. It encodes CASSLESRSNSPLHF.